This T cell receptor (beta chain) was profiled in a study of brain T cells in children with intractable seizures. The germline V gene has CDR1 SGHNT and CDR2 YENEEA. This CDR3 comprises 15 residues. J lost 4 bases, V lost 6 bases, and 3 bases had no gene match. Repertoires were generated with immunoSEQ multiplex PCR, while TCRdb's copy carries only in-frame clones and drops some. This sample carries 300,000 to 400,000 clones, roughly 92% of them seen once, and the ten largest clones take 5% to 7%. As for time point: blood from clinic visit 5 months post-surgery; TSC patient then seizure free. J is TRBJ2-3 and V is TRBV11-3, with 14 bases identical to TRBD2. Sequenced material: peripheral blood, taken approximately 5 months after surgery. The source is a boy less than two years old with tuberous sclerosis and intractable seizures. CDR3 nucleotide sequence: TGTGCCAGCAGGAGGACTAGCGGGAGGCCAGATACGCAGTATTTT. It codes for CASRRTSGRPDTQYF.